The rows below give T cell receptor beta chains drawn from one sample of a study of blood T cell repertoires in COVID-19. Here immunoSEQ multiplex PCR was the method, and the copy in TCRdb shows in-frame clones only, minus some. Among tens of thousands of clones listed, 89% were seen once. Sequencing used peripheral blood. Every receptor here comes from a man aged 50 to 59 with active COVID-19. The CDR3 runs from the conserved cysteine through the conserved F or W. The order of the fields is CDR3 protein, V gene, CDR3 length, J gene.

cdr3_aa: CASSLGWGQYGYTF; v_call: TRBV11-2; cdr3_length: 14; j_call: TRBJ1-2
cdr3_aa: CASSLTTTSREQYF; v_call: TRBV6-6; cdr3_length: 14; j_call: TRBJ2-7
cdr3_aa: CASSAGQGYGYTF; v_call: TRBV28; cdr3_length: 13; j_call: TRBJ1-2
cdr3_aa: CASSLDRVGNQPQHF; v_call: TRBV7-2; cdr3_length: 15; j_call: TRBJ1-5
cdr3_aa: CASSFRGGTDTQYF; v_call: TRBV5-1; cdr3_length: 14; j_call: TRBJ2-3
cdr3_aa: CAGRADLYGYTF; v_call: TRBV7-2; cdr3_length: 12; j_call: TRBJ1-2
cdr3_aa: CASSLYGAREGLNTGELFF; v_call: TRBV5-4; cdr3_length: 19; j_call: TRBJ2-2
cdr3_aa: CASSASVTFF; v_call: TRBV6-6; cdr3_length: 10; j_call: TRBJ1-1
cdr3_aa: CASSLIAGGGGEQFF; v_call: TRBV4-2; cdr3_length: 15; j_call: TRBJ2-1
cdr3_aa: CASSSGDSIGNQPQHF; v_call: TRBV5-4; cdr3_length: 16; j_call: TRBJ1-5
cdr3_aa: CASSLAGDRYEQYF; v_call: TRBV9; cdr3_length: 14; j_call: TRBJ2-7
cdr3_aa: CASSLTPLQGEETQYF; v_call: TRBV5-1; cdr3_length: 16; j_call: TRBJ2-5
cdr3_aa: CASSWGTSGRVDEQFF; v_call: TRBV5-1; cdr3_length: 16; j_call: TRBJ2-1
cdr3_aa: CASSSSGQEQYF; v_call: TRBV28; cdr3_length: 12; j_call: TRBJ2-7
cdr3_aa: CASSPTVNTGELFF; v_call: TRBV2; cdr3_length: 14; j_call: TRBJ2-2
cdr3_aa: CASTLDRGLSYEQYF; v_call: TRBV28; cdr3_length: 15; j_call: TRBJ2-7
cdr3_aa: CASSGRSYEQYF; v_call: TRBV25-1; cdr3_length: 12; j_call: TRBJ2-7
cdr3_aa: CASKEGRGTEAFF; v_call: TRBV2; cdr3_length: 13; j_call: TRBJ1-1
cdr3_aa: CASSLMNSYNEQFF; v_call: TRBV11-2; cdr3_length: 14; j_call: TRBJ2-1
cdr3_aa: CASSLEYRSEKLFF; v_call: TRBV7-9; cdr3_length: 14; j_call: TRBJ1-4
cdr3_aa: CASSPGQNYGYTF; v_call: TRBV6-2/TRBV6-3; cdr3_length: 13; j_call: TRBJ1-2
cdr3_aa: CASRPSGLTDTQYF; v_call: TRBV6-5; cdr3_length: 14; j_call: TRBJ2-3
cdr3_aa: CASSLSPSYEQYF; v_call: TRBV11-2; cdr3_length: 13; j_call: TRBJ2-7
cdr3_aa: CAISDPGLLYEQYF; v_call: TRBV10-3; cdr3_length: 14; j_call: TRBJ2-7
cdr3_aa: CASSLDDNEQFF; v_call: TRBV5-1; cdr3_length: 12; j_call: TRBJ2-1
cdr3_aa: CASSQDSGTVIYSNQPQHF; v_call: TRBV4-1; cdr3_length: 19; j_call: TRBJ1-5
cdr3_aa: CASSVAGTGSREQYF; v_call: TRBV5-1; cdr3_length: 15; j_call: TRBJ2-7
cdr3_aa: CASSVGENQPQHF; v_call: TRBV9; cdr3_length: 13; j_call: TRBJ1-5
cdr3_aa: CASSYGRGGANVLTF; v_call: TRBV28; cdr3_length: 15; j_call: TRBJ2-6
cdr3_aa: CASSQDWLAGNNEQFF; v_call: TRBV4-3; cdr3_length: 16; j_call: TRBJ2-1
cdr3_aa: CASSLDSWNTIYF; v_call: TRBV12-3/TRBV12-4; cdr3_length: 13; j_call: TRBJ1-3
cdr3_aa: CASSGLRSQETQYF; v_call: TRBV10-2; cdr3_length: 14; j_call: TRBJ2-5
cdr3_aa: CASSLTGLGEQYF; v_call: TRBV28; cdr3_length: 13; j_call: TRBJ2-7
cdr3_aa: CASSTLLAFGTYNEQFF; v_call: TRBV7-6; cdr3_length: 17; j_call: TRBJ2-1
cdr3_aa: CATSRGQDPDTQYF; v_call: TRBV24-1; cdr3_length: 14; j_call: TRBJ2-3
cdr3_aa: CASSLRQRGDTQYF; v_call: TRBV5-8; cdr3_length: 14; j_call: TRBJ2-3
cdr3_aa: CAWSLQGDQPQHF; v_call: TRBV30; cdr3_length: 13; j_call: TRBJ1-5
cdr3_aa: CASSLARGGPNQPQHF; v_call: TRBV7-8; cdr3_length: 16; j_call: TRBJ1-5
cdr3_aa: CASSQSEGASYNEQFF; v_call: TRBV23-1; cdr3_length: 16; j_call: TRBJ2-1
cdr3_aa: CASSQEVIAGQTDTQYF; v_call: TRBV3-1/TRBV3-2; cdr3_length: 17; j_call: TRBJ2-3
cdr3_aa: CASRSRGPSGSLYEQYF; v_call: TRBV10-1; cdr3_length: 17; j_call: TRBJ2-7